This paragraph reports one TCR beta chain. Its antigen is as yet unknown. The sample is drawn from a study of T cells after yellow fever vaccination. Study-wide findings and caveats: Weaker in magnitude, the secondary response showed a faster peak on day 5 versus 15. Reappearing after the booster were most of the clones from primary vaccination (less than 97% CD4, 85% to 90% CD8).

V lost 4 bases to trimming and J lost 7 bases; unmatched junction nucleotides: 16. The CDR3 extends over 18 amino acids. The germline V gene encodes CDR1 LGHNA and CDR2 YNFKEQ. TCRdb reprocessed the 5' RACE reads via MiXCR and lists one record per CDR3 protein. Of hundreds of thousands of distinct CDR3 sequences listed, more than 9% are singletons. Specimen: PBMCs, collected on the day of the first yellow fever vaccination. The receptor was isolated from a man between 18 and 35 years old who received the YFV17D yellow fever vaccine. The V call is TRBV4-2, the J call TRBJ1-6, with TRBD1 matching 7 bases. The CDR3 loop is CASSPGQASTKSNSPLHF. CDR3 DNA sequence: TGTGCCAGCAGCCCTGGACAGGCATCGACGAAATCAAATTCACCCCTCCACTTT.